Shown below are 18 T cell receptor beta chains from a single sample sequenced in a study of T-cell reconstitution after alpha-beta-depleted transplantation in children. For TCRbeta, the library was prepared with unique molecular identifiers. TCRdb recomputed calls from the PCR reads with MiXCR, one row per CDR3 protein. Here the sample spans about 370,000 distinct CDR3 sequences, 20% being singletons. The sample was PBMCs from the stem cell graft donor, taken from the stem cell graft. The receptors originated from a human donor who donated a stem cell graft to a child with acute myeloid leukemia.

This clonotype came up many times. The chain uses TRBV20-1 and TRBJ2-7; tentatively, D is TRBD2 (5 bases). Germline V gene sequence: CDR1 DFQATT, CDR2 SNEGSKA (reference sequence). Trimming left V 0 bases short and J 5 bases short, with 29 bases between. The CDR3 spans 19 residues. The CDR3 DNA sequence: TGCAGTGCTAGAGATGCATCCCTTCCGGCGGGCCCGATGAGCGACGAGCAGTACTTC. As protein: CSARDASLPAGPMSDEQYF.

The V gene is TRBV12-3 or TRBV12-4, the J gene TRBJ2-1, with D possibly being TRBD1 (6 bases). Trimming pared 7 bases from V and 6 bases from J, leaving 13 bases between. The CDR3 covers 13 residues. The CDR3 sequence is CASTKQGSNEQFF. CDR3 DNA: TGTGCCAGCACTAAACAGGGAAGCAATGAGCAGTTCTTC.

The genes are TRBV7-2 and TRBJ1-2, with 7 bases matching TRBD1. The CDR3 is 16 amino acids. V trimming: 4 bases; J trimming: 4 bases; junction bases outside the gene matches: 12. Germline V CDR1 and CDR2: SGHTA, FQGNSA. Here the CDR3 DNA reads TGTGCCAGCAGCTCGCTGACAGGGAAGAGCAGCTATGGCTACACCTTC. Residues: CASSSLTGKSSYGYTF.

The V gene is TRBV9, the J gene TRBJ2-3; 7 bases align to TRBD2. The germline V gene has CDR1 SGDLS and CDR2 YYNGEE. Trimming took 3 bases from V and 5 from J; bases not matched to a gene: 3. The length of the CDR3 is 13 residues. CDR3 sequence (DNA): TGTGCCAGCAGCGCGGGAGGAAAAGATACGCAGTATTTT. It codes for CASSAGGKDTQYF.

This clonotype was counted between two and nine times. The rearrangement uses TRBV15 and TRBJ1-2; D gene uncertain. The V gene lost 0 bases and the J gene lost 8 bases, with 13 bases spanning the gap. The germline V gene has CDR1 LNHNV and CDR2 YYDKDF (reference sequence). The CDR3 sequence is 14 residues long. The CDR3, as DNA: TGTGCCACCAGCAGAGATTTGGCAGGACTGGGCTACACCTTC. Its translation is CATSRDLAGLGYTF.

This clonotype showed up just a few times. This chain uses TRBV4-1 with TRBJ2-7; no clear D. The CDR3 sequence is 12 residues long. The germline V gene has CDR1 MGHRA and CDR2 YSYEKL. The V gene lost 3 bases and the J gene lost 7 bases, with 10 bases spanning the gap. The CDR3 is CASSHAFSEQYF. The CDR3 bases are TGCGCCAGCAGCCACGCCTTCAGTGAGCAGTACTTC.

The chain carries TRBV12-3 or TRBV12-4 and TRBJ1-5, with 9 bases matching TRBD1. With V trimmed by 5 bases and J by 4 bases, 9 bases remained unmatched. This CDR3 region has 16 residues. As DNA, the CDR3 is TGTGCCAGCAGTGTACCGGGACAGGGTTGGAATCAGCCCCAGCATTTT. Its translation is CASSVPGQGWNQPQHF.

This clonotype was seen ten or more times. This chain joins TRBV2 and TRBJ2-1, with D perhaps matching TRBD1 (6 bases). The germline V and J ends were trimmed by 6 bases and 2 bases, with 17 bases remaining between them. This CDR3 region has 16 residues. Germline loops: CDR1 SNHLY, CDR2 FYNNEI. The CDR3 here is CASRMGYPGAYNEQFF. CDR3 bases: TGTGCCAGCAGAATGGGATATCCAGGGGCCTACAATGAGCAGTTCTTC.

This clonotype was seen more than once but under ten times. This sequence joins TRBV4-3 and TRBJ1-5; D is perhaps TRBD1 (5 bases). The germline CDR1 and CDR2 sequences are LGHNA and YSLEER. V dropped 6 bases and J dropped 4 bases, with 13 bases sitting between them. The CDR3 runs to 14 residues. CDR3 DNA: TGCGCCAGCAGTCCGGGACCGGAGAATCAGCCCCAGCATTTT. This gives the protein CASSPGPENQPQHF.

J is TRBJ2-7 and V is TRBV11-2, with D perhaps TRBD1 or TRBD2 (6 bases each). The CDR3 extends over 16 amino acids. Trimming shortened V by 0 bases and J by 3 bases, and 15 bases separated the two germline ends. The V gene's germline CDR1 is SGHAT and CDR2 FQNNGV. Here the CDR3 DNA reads TGTGCCAGCAGCTTAGAAGGGGGGCTAGCGAACTACGAGCAGTACTTC. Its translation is CASSLEGGLANYEQYF.

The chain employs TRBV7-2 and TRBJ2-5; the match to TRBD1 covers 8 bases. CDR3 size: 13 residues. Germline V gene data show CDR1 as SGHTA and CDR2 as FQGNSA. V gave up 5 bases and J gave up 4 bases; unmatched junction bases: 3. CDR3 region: CASSPRGRETQYF. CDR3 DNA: TGTGCCAGCAGCCCCAGGGGGCGAGAGACCCAGTACTTC. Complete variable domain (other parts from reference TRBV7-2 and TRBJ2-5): GAGVSQSPSNKVTEKGKDVELRCDPISGHTALYWYRQSLGQGLEFLIYFQGNSAPDKSGLPSDRFSAERTGGSVSTLTIQRTQQEDSAVYLCASSPRGRETQYFGPGTRLLVL.

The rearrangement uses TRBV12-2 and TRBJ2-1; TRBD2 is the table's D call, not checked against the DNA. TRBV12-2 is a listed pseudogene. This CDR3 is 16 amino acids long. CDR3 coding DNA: TGTGCAAGTCGCTGCATGGACTCTCGGGCGTTAAAAAAGCAGTTCTTC. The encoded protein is CASRCMDSRALKKQFF.

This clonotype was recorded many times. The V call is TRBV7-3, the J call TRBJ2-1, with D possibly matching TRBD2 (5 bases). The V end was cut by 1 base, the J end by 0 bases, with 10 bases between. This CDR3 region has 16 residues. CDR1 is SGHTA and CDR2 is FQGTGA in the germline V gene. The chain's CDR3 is CASSLMVASSYNEQFF. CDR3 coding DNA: TGTGCCAGCAGCTTAATGGTAGCGAGCTCCTACAATGAGCAGTTCTTC.

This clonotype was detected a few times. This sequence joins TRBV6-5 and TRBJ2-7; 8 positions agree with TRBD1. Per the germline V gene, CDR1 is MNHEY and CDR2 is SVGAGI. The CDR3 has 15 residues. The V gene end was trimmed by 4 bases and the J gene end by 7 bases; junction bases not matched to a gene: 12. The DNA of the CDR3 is TGTGCCAGCAGTTCCCAACGACAGGGGACGAGTGAGCAGTACTTC. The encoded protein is CASSSQRQGTSEQYF.

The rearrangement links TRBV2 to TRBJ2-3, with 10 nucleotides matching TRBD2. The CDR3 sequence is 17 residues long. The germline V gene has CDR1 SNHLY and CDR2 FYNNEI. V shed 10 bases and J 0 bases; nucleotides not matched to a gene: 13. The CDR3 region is CATKLASGRGSTDTQYF. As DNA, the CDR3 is TGTGCCACCAAACTGGCTAGCGGGAGAGGGAGCACAGATACGCAGTATTTT.

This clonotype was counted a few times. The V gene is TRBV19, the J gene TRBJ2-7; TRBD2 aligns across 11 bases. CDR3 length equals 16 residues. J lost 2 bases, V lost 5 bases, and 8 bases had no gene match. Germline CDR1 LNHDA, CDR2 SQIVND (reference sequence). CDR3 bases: TGTGCCAGTAGTCCATTACTAGCGGGGGACGCCTACGAGCAGTACTTC. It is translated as CASSPLLAGDAYEQYF.

The CDR3 sequence: CASSFRGRGNTGELFF. CDR3 sequence (DNA): TGTGCCAGCAGCTTCCGGGGGAGAGGGAACACCGGGGAGCTGTTTTTT. The rearrangement joins TRBV7-6 to TRBJ2-2; D may be TRBD2 (6 bases). CDR1 and CDR2 (germline): SGHVS, FNYEAQ. Trimming removed 3 bases at V and 1 base at J, with 12 bases between. This CDR3 contains 16 residues.

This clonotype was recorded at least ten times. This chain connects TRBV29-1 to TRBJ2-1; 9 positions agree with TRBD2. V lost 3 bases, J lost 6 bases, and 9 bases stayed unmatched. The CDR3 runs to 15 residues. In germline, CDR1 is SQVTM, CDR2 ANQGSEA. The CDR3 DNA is TGCAGCGTTGATCCAACCGGGACTAGCATCAATGAGCAGTTCTTC. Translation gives CSVDPTGTSINEQFF.